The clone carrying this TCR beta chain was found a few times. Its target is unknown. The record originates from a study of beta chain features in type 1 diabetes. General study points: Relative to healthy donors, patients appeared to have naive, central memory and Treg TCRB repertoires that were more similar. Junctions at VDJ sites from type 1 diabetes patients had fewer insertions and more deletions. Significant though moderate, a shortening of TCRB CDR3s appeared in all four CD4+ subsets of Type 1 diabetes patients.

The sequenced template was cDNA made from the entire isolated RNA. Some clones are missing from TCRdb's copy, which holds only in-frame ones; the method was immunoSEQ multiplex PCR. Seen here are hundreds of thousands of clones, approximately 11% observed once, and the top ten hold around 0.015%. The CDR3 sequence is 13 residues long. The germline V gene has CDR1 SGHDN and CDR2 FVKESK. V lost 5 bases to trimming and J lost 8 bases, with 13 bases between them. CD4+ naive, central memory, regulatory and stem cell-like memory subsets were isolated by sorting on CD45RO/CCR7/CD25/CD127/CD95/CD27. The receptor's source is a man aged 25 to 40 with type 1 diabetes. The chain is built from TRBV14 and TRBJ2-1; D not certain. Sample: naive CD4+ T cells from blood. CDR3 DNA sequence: TGTGCCAGCAGCACACGCTTTGTGGATGAGCAGTTCTTC. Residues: CASSTRFVDEQFF.